This TCR beta chain was sequenced during a study of CD8 T cells in ankylosing spondylitis. General study findings and limits: Matched ankylosing spondylitis synovial fluid reportedly showed significant enrichment of disease-linked clones. Disease-linked clones bore a CD8+ phenotype, appearing relatively rarely in peripheral blood. There was a TCR beta motif, made of several highly homologous variants, that appeared characteristic of ankylosing spondylitis blood.

This clonotype was recorded many times. Its antigen is unknown. With molecular barcodes, quantitative 5'-RACE was used to make the TCR beta libraries. TCRdb itself ran the 5' RACE reads through MiXCR, one entry per CDR3 protein. The sample consists of a few hundred thousand distinct CDR3 sequences, about 7% of them appearing once. Trimming took 6 bases from V and 5 from J; bases not matched to a gene: 6. Germline lookup yields CDR1 ENHRY and CDR2 SYGVKD. This CDR3 has 13 amino acids. What was sequenced was blood, either unsorted or a sorted T cell fraction (not recorded which). The gene calls are TRBV10-3 and TRBJ2-7, with 8 bases that match TRBD1. This clonotype was obtained from a male donor with ankylosing spondylitis. In DNA form, the CDR3 reads TGTGCCATCAGCGCGGACAGGGACGACGAGCAGTACTTC. Protein product: CAISADRDDEQYF.